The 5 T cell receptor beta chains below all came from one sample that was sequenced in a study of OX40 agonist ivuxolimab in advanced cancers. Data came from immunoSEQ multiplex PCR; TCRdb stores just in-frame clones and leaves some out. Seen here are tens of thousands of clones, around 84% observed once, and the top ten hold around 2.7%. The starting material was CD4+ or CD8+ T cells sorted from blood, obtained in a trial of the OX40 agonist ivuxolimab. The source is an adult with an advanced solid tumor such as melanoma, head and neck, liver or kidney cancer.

CDR3 region: CAWSLITRPAEQFF. The DNA of the CDR3 is TGTGCCTGGAGTCTCATCACTAGACCGGCTGAGCAGTTCTTC. The chain employs TRBV30 and TRBJ2-1, with D tentatively TRBD2 (5 bases). The CDR3 contains 14 residues. Germline-derived CDR1 and CDR2 are GTSNPN and SVGIG (reference sequence). The V and J ends lost 2 bases and 9 bases respectively, with 17 bases between them.

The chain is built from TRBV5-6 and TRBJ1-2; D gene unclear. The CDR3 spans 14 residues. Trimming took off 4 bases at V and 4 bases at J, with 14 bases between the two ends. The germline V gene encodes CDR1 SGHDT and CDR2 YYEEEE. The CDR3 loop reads CASSPEYSAYGYTF. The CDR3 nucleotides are TGTGCCAGCAGCCCTGAGTACAGTGCCTATGGCTACACCTTC. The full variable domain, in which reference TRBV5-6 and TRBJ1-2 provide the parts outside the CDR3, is DAGVTQSPTHLIKTRGQQVTLRCSPKSGHDTVSWYQQALGQGPQFIFQYYEEEERQRGNFPDRFSGHQFPNYSSELNVNALLLGDSALYLCASSPEYSAYGYTFGSGTRLTVV.

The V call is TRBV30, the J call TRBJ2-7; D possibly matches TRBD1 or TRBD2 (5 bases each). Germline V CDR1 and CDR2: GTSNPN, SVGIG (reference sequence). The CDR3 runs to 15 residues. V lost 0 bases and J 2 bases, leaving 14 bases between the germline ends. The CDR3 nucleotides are TGTGCCTGGAGTGTACTTGGGGGAACGGCCTACGAGCAGTACTTC. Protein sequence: CAWSVLGGTAYEQYF.

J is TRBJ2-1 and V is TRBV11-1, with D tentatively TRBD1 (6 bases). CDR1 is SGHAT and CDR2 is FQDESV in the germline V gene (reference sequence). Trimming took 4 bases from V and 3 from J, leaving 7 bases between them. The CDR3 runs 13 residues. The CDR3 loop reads CASSSQGYNEQFF. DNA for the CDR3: TGTGCCAGCAGCTCACAGGGCTACAATGAGCAGTTCTTC.

CDR3 protein: CASSRGSDSLGNTIYF. The CDR3 DNA follows: TGCGCCAGCAGCCGGGGGAGTGACAGCTTAGGAAACACCATATATTTT. The chain joins TRBV5-1 to TRBJ1-3; D is possibly TRBD1 (5 bases). Germline CDR1 and CDR2: SGHRS and YFSETQ. The CDR3 sequence is 16 residues long. Trimming cost V 4 bases and J 4 bases, with 18 bases left between them.